This T cell receptor beta chain derives from a study of vaccination effects on CD4 cells after COVID-19. Study-wide background: Following the second dose by a median of 72 days, the post-vaccine samples were obtained.

ViraFEST expansion of antigen-specific CD4+ T cells with viral peptide pools preceded sequencing. When more than 9 days of culture had elapsed, CD4+ T cells were isolated. The cohort was immunized with two doses of either the BNT162b2 or mRNA-1273 vaccine. Negative nucleocapsid antibody tests before and after vaccination confirmed no previous SARS-CoV-2 infection. In culture with approximately 9.5 IU/ml IL-2 and approximately 9.1 ug/ml peptides, PBMC were grown at 1.5 million to 2 million per well. Cultures received IL-2 medium that replaced half the medium on days 3 and 7. Germline V gene lookup returns CDR1 SEHNR and CDR2 FQNEAQ (reference sequence). This CDR3 is 13 amino acids long. Trimming shortened V by 6 bases and J by 6 bases, and 14 bases separated the two germline ends. A word on this clone: The antigen is undetermined.

Clones were sequenced by immunoSEQ multiplex PCR, and TCRdb holds only the in-frame ones, with some missing. The sample has roughly 32,000 clones, about 70% seen once. The TCR sequence derives from a human donor who received a COVID-19 vaccine. The chain is built from TRBV7-9 and TRBJ1-1; maybe TRBD1 (6 bases). Here the sequenced sample was CD4+ T cells from PBMCs cultured with HCoV-229E spike peptides, taken after COVID-19 vaccination. In nucleotides, the CDR3 is TGTGCCAGCAGACAGGCTACAGGGCCTGAAGCTTTCTTT. This codes for CASRQATGPEAFF.